This T cell receptor (beta chain) was identified in a study of low-dose radiotherapy and immunotherapy resistance in tumors. Background on the study: Each fraction for Cohort 1 was 0.5 Gy, given every 2 weeks, and the total came to 6.5 Gy. Aspirin was taken orally at 300 mg daily by patients, and this continued for four cycles from cycle 1 day 1.

TRAV- and TRBV-specific primers primed first-strand cDNA, covering alpha and beta chains. TCR amplification involved 20 PCR cycles with a constant-region primer and V-primer adapter. By in vitro transcription, the isolated mRNA was amplified. TCRdb passed the reads through MiXCR, listing each CDR3 protein once. The sample includes 30,000 to 40,000 distinct CDR3 sequences, around 20% of them seen just once. The CDR3 sequence is 14 residues long. Trimming took 1 base from V and 7 from J, leaving 17 bases between them. Looked up from germline, CDR1 is GTSNPN and CDR2 is SVGIG (reference sequence). This clonotype came up many times. The time point denotes: after trial treatment. Treatment indicated: LDRT plus nivolumab, ipilimumab, low-dose cyclophosphamide and aspirin (RACIN trial). Low-dose radiotherapy and low-dose cyclophosphamide, together with aspirin, ipilimumab and nivolumab, were given to donors.

This clonotype originated in a female donor with ovarian cancer. The J gene is TRBJ2-7, the V gene TRBV30, with a possible D match to TRBD1 (5 bases). The sample in question was PBMCs, obtained after low-dose radiotherapy plus immunotherapy. CDR3 nucleotide sequence: TGTGCCTGGAGTGCCCCAGCAGGGCCCATTGAGCAGTACTTC. Translating gives CAWSAPAGPIEQYF. Drawing the rest from reference TRBV30 and TRBJ2-7, the complete variable domain is SQTIHQWPATLVQPVGSPLSLECTVEGTSNPNLYWYRQAAGRGLQLLFYSVGIGQISSEVPQNLSASRPQDRQFILSSKKLLLSDSGFYLCAWSAPAGPIEQYFGPGTRLTVT.